These 8 T cell receptor beta chains originate from one sample sequenced in a study of T cells in Graves' hyperthyroidism and ophthalmopathy. Researchers amplified the TCR beta CDR3 regions from RNA transcripts. The HTBI primer set was used in a first-round RT-PCR of the TCR CDR3. Using its own MiXCR run on the multiplex PCR reads, TCRdb lists one record per CDR3 protein. There are 300,000 to 450,000 distinct CDR3 sequences in the sample; about 15% occur only once, and less than 20% lies in the top ten. The sequencing input was blood. The source is a woman aged 25 to 45 with Graves' ophthalmopathy.

This clonotype was detected many times. This chain links TRBV12-3 or TRBV12-4 with TRBJ2-2; D possibly corresponds to TRBD2 (5 bases). V was clipped by 4 bases and J by 4 bases, with 22 bases between them. The CDR3 covers 18 residues. The CDR3 nucleotides are TGTGCCAGCAGTTCCGGCCGGATGAGGGCGCTGAGCACCGGGGAGCTGTTTTTT. It specifies CASSSGRMRALSTGELFF.

At least ten counts were recorded for this clonotype. J is TRBJ2-2 and V is TRBV6-1; 7 bases fit TRBD1. Germline V gene data show CDR1 as MNHNS and CDR2 as SASEGT. The CDR3 runs to 13 residues. The ends lost 2 bases at V and 7 bases at J; junction bases unmatched: 1. This CDR3 is CASSEWDSGELFF. CDR3 coding DNA: TGTGCCAGCAGTGAATGGGACAGCGGGGAGCTGTTTTTT.

The J gene is TRBJ1-2, the V gene TRBV9; perhaps TRBD1 as D (6 bases). Per the germline V gene, CDR1 is SGDLS and CDR2 is YYNGEE. Between the trimmed V and J ends, which lost 3 bases and 3 bases, there was a span of 21 bases. This CDR3 has 17 amino acids. The CDR3 loop is CASSGNPAGGLDYGYTF. The CDR3 bases are TGTGCCAGCAGCGGAAATCCCGCGGGGGGCTTGGACTATGGCTACACCTTC. The variable domain in full, completed from reference TRBV9 and TRBJ1-2, reads DSGVTQTPKHLITATGQRVTLRCSPRSGDLSVYWYQQSLDQGLQFLIQYYNGEERAKGNILERFSAQQFPDLHSELNLSSLELGDSALYFCASSGNPAGGLDYGYTFGSGTRLTVV.

This clonotype came up many times. The V call is TRBV20-1, the J call TRBJ1-6; 7 nucleotides line up with TRBD1. This CDR3 has 15 amino acids. Germline-derived CDR1 and CDR2 are DFQATT and SNEGSKA (reference sequence). With 5 bases clipped from V and 4 bases from J, the junction kept 8 bases outside the gene matches. This chain's CDR3 is CSASQGGQYNSPLHF. CDR3 bases: TGCAGTGCTTCCCAAGGGGGACAGTATAATTCACCCCTCCACTTT.

This clonotype has at least ten counts. The V gene is TRBV28, the J gene TRBJ2-5, with TRBD2 identical over 7 bases. The CDR3 has 16 amino acids. The J segment lost 2 bases and the V segment lost 6 bases, leaving 12 bases of the junction unmatched. CDR1 is MDHEN, CDR2 SYDVKM, per germline. CDR3: CASSRPFGAGQETQYF. CDR3 nucleotide sequence: TGTGCCAGCAGCCGTCCCTTTGGAGCGGGGCAAGAGACCCAGTACTTC.

This clonotype was found a few times. The chain employs TRBV4-1 and TRBJ2-7, with a tentative D call TRBD2 (6 bases). Germline values: CDR1 MGHRA, CDR2 YSYEKL. The CDR3 covers 14 residues. The V end lost 1 base, the J end lost 4 bases, and 11 bases lay between the germline ends. Written as DNA, the CDR3 is TGCGCCAGCAGCCAAGGGACTACCACTTACGAGCAGTACTTC. Residues: CASSQGTTTYEQYF.

This clonotype showed up many times. This sequence joins TRBV5-1 and TRBJ1-1; no clear D. V shed 0 bases and J shed 7 bases, with 13 bases lying between them. This CDR3 comprises 14 residues. Germline lookup yields CDR1 SGHRS and CDR2 YFSETQ. CDR3 protein: CASSLVQSPGEAFF. The CDR3 DNA is TGCGCCAGCAGCTTGGTGCAAAGCCCGGGTGAAGCTTTCTTT.

A word on this clonotype: A much larger clone lies one base from this, so it may be a read error. The J gene is TRBJ1-1, the V gene TRBV3-1, with TRBD1 matching 9 bases. Germline V CDR1 and CDR2: LGHDT, YNNKEL (reference sequence). The CDR3 covers 14 residues. CDR3 bases: TGTGCCAGCAGCCTCGGGACAGGGAGTGCTGAAGTTTTCTTT. It yields the protein CASSLGTGSAEVFF.